This T cell receptor beta chain was obtained from a study of cytomegalovirus exposure and HLA in healthy donors. Study findings and constraints: For most TCR beta V segments, an earlier analysis put the productive rate at about 90% or about 30% of the time.

Note on this clone: Antigen specificity is unknown.

This CDR3 comprises 16 residues. CDR1 SGHNT and CDR2 YYREEE come from the germline V gene (reference sequence). V was shortened by 0 bases and J by 4 bases, with 17 bases between the two germline ends. Primers for the PCR totalled 60 Vbeta and 13 Jbeta. Produced via immunoSEQ multiplex PCR; TCRdb's table is partial and in-frame only. Of approximately 150,000 clones in the sample, about 64% were seen once. The sequenced sample was PBMCs. This chain links TRBV5-4 with TRBJ2-7, with D tentatively TRBD2 (5 bases). This receptor was obtained from a man in his sixties in good health and CMV-seronegative. The chain's CDR3 is CASSLEAARGAYEQYF. CDR3 coding DNA: TGTGCCAGCAGCTTGGAGGCCGCCCGGGGTGCTTACGAGCAGTACTTC.